Included here is one T cell receptor (beta chain) sequence, with context. Source study methods: The assay estimated nucleated cells by amplifying reference gene primers. Produced via immunoSEQ multiplex PCR; TCRdb's table is partial and in-frame only. The D gene and trimming were derived from the DNA, and the V and J assignments and clone size from that table. The sample carries about 69,000 clones, approximately 79% recorded once. The data were obtained in a study of blood T cell repertoires in COVID-19. Whole-study context: COVID-19 samples, acute and convalescent, were from the United States, Italy and Spain. Sources were T cells, B-cell-depleted T cells, or PBMCs; the material itself was cDNA or gDNA.

V was trimmed by 5 bases and J by 4 bases, leaving 8 bases between them. The CDR3 has 12 amino acids. Germline CDR1 MDHEN, CDR2 SYDVKM. The sequenced sample was peripheral blood. The J gene is TRBJ1-2, the V gene TRBV28; no clear D gene. This TCR was recovered from a human donor in a cohort sampled during active COVID-19. This CDR3 is CASSPSSYGYTF. CDR3 bases: TGTGCCAGCAGTCCCTCGAGCTATGGCTACACCTTC.